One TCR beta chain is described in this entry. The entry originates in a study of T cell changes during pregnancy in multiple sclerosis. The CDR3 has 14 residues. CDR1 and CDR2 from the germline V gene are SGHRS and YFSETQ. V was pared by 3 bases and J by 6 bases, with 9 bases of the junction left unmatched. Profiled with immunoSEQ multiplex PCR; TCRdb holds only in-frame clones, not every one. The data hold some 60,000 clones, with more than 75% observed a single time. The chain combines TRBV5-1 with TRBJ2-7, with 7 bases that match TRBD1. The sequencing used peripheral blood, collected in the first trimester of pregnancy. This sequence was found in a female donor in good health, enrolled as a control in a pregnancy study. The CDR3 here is CASSSRQRQGEQYF. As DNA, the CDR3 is TGCGCCAGCAGCTCCCGTCAAAGACAGGGCGAGCAGTACTTC.